Listed below are T cell receptor beta chains from one sample, sequenced in a study of shared clonotypes between healthy human individuals. Measured with immunoSEQ multiplex PCR; TCRdb has only the in-frame clones, and not every one. The table shows approximately 1,500,000 clones, with 95% to 97% occurring only once. Sequencing input: naive CD4+ T cells sorted from blood. The receptors were gathered from a man aged 25 to 40 in good health. CDR3s include the opening cysteine and the closing phenylalanine or tryptophan. Fields, in order: J gene, V gene, clone size, D gene, CDR3 protein, CDR3 DNA. The D gene is left open where the match is weak. Part of the rows lack a size; the others show once, few, many or a class for expanded clones.

TRBJ1-3 | TRBV28 | . | . | CASSSGGNTIYF | TGTGCCAGCAGCTCCGGGGGAAACACCATATATTTT
TRBJ2-5 | TRBV5-4 | . | TRBD1 | CASSTGGTQETQYF | TGTGCCAGCAGTACAGGGGGCACCCAAGAGACCCAGTACTTC
TRBJ1-5 | TRBV28 | once | . | CASSRPAPPRPQHF | TGTGCCAGCAGCCGCCCCGCCCCGCCACGGCCCCAGCATTTT
TRBJ1-5 | TRBV5-1 | . | . | CATRSVPGQPQHF | TGCGCCACCCGTTCTGTCCCTGGTCAGCCCCAGCATTTT
TRBJ2-2 | TRBV6-5 | once | . | CASSRDSIGELFF | TGTGCCAGCAGTAGAGACAGCATCGGGGAGCTGTTTTTT
TRBJ2-7 | TRBV6-1 | . | . | CASRQAGALYEQYF | TGTGCCAGCAGGCAGGCGGGGGCGCTTTACGAGCAGTACTTC
TRBJ1-4 | TRBV6-5 | . | TRBD1 | CASSYATGGEKLFF | TGTGCCAGCAGTTACGCGACAGGGGGTGAAAAACTGTTTTTT
TRBJ2-1 | TRBV11-3 | . | . | CASSYFGGDSSYNEQFF | TGTGCCAGCAGCTATTTCGGGGGCGATAGCTCCTACAATGAGCAGTTCTTC
TRBJ2-1 | TRBV7-2 | . | . | CASSLVRAGSNSYNEQFF | TGTGCCAGCAGCTTAGTGCGAGCAGGATCCAACTCCTACAATGAGCAGTTCTTC
TRBJ2-7 | TRBV14 | . | TRBD2 | CASSQDRRLAGAFEQYF | TGTGCCAGCAGCCAAGATCGGAGACTAGCGGGAGCCTTCGAGCAGTACTTC
TRBJ2-7 | TRBV10-2 | . | . | CASSESIGLKQYF | TGCGCCAGCAGTGAGTCGATAGGCCTCAAGCAGTACTTC
TRBJ2-1 | TRBV2 | . | TRBD2 | CATIAGLGNEQFF | TGTGCCACCATAGCGGGGCTGGGCAATGAGCAGTTCTTC
TRBJ2-3 | TRBV14 | . | TRBD2 | CASSQRTSGAQYF | TGTGCCAGCAGCCAAAGGACTAGCGGAGCGCAGTATTTT
TRBJ1-5 | TRBV7-9 | once | TRBD1 | CASSFTTGTGSNQPQHF | TGTGCCAGCAGCTTCACGACAGGGACGGGCAGCAATCAGCCCCAGCATTTT
TRBJ2-7 | TRBV2 | . | . | CASSVVRARPYEQYF | TGTGCCAGCAGTGTCGTCAGGGCTAGGCCCTACGAGCAGTACTTC
TRBJ2-5 | TRBV6-6 | . | . | CASSPLGRQETQYF | TGTGCCAGCAGCCCCTTAGGGAGACAAGAGACCCAGTACTTC
TRBJ2-7 | TRBV5-1 | . | . | CASSLAADRTYEQYF | TGCGCCAGCAGCTTGGCCGCGGACAGAACCTACGAGCAGTACTTC
TRBJ2-6 | TRBV5-1 | once | . | CASSLATGYGANVLTF | TGCGCCAGCAGCTTGGCAACAGGGTACGGGGCCAACGTCCTGACTTTC
TRBJ1-1 | TRBV27 | once | . | CASRQPPGGSKNTEAFF | TGTGCCAGCAGACAACCTCCGGGGGGGTCGAAGAACACTGAAGCTTTCTTT
TRBJ1-5 | TRBV9 | . | TRBD1 | CASRWGTGKSNSNQPQHF | TGTGCCAGCAGGTGGGGGACAGGGAAAAGTAATAGCAATCAGCCCCAGCATTTT
TRBJ2-3 | TRBV4-1 | . | TRBD2 | CASSQLLAGGTDTQYF | TGCGCCAGCAGCCAATTACTAGCGGGAGGGACAGATACGCAGTATTTT
TRBJ2-7 | TRBV28 | once | TRBD2 | CASSLSEADPVSGSSPYEQYF | TGTGCCAGCAGTTTAAGCGAGGCTGACCCCGTTAGCGGGAGTTCCCCCTACGAGCAGTACTTC
TRBJ1-2 | TRBV6-1 | . | TRBD1 | CASSETGGDYGYTF | TGTGCCAGCAGTGAGACAGGGGGCGACTATGGCTACACCTTC
TRBJ1-2 | TRBV5-4 | . | . | CASSQAGGSGRSTF | TGTGCCAGCAGCCAAGCCGGGGGGTCTGGAAGATCCACCTTC
TRBJ2-5 | TRBV9 | . | . | CASSGLGGLQETQYF | TGTGCCAGCAGCGGGTTGGGGGGACTGCAAGAGACCCAGTACTTC
TRBJ2-3 | TRBV5-6 | . | TRBD2 | CASSPAGGEQYF | TGTGCCAGCAGCCCAGCGGGAGGGGAACAGTATTTT
TRBJ1-4 | TRBV6-1 | once | . | CASRRTSSPEKLFF | TGTGCCAGCAGGAGGACATCCTCCCCCGAAAAACTGTTTTTT
TRBJ2-7 | TRBV7-2 | once | . | CASSLKSPYEQYF | TGTGCCAGCAGCTTAAAATCTCCCTACGAGCAGTACTTC
TRBJ2-4 | TRBV5-6 | . | . | CASSLENRGEYF | TGTGCCAGCAGCTTGGAAAACCGCGGTGAGTACTTC
TRBJ2-1 | TRBV6-5 | . | . | CASSYAGEQFF | TGTGCCAGCAGTTACGCAGGGGAGCAGTTCTTC
TRBJ2-1 | TRBV14 | . | TRBD1 | CASSQGRAGGYYNEQFF | TGTGCCAGCAGCCAAGGCCGCGCAGGGGGCTACTACAATGAGCAGTTCTTC
TRBJ1-1 | TRBV18 | . | TRBD1 | CASSQGAKSVMNTEAFF | TGTGCCAGCTCACAGGGGGCTAAATCCGTTATGAACACTGAAGCTTTCTTT
TRBJ1-1 | TRBV28 | . | . | CASSFDRRNTEAFF | TGTGCCAGCAGTTTTGACCGTAGGAACACTGAAGCTTTCTTT
TRBJ2-3 | TRBV5-1 | . | . | CASSAESDTQYF | TGCGCCAGCAGCGCGGAGTCAGATACGCAGTATTTT
TRBJ2-1 | TRBV18 | . | TRBD1 | CASSPLGQGTHGNEQFF | TGTGCCAGCTCACCACTGGGACAGGGTACCCATGGTAATGAGCAGTTCTTC
TRBJ2-3 | TRBV6-5 | . | TRBD1 | CASSYSWTGTTDTQYF | TGTGCCAGCAGTTACTCCTGGACAGGGACCACAGATACGCAGTATTTT
TRBJ2-7 | TRBV5-1 | . | TRBD2 | CASSFLAGVGEQYF | TGCGCCAGCAGCTTTTTAGCGGGAGTAGGTGAGCAGTACTTC
TRBJ2-2 | TRBV5-5 | . | TRBD2 | CASSLAAGAVTGELFF | TGTGCCAGCAGCTTGGCTGCGGGAGCGGTCACCGGGGAGCTGTTTTTT
TRBJ1-5 | TRBV27 | . | . | CASSFMGHGGNQPQHF | TGTGCCAGCAGTTTCATGGGACATGGGGGAAATCAGCCCCAGCATTTT
TRBJ2-7 | TRBV5-6 | . | TRBD1 | CASSSKPLDREF | TGTGCCAGCAGCTCGAAGCCGCTGGACAGGGAGTTC
TRBJ1-4 | TRBV5-4 | . | . | CASSLPGPNEKLFF | TGTGCCAGCAGCTTGCCCGGCCCTAATGAAAAACTGTTTTTT
TRBJ1-5 | TRBV5-1 | . | TRBD1 | CASSPGTGGIQPQHF | TGCGCCAGCAGCCCCGGGACAGGGGGAATTCAGCCCCAGCATTTT
TRBJ2-7 | TRBV5-1 | . | TRBD1 | CASSQGQGRLAYEQYF | TGCGCCAGCAGCCAAGGACAGGGACGACTCGCCTACGAGCAGTACTTC
TRBJ2-1 | TRBV14 | . | TRBD2 | CASSQDTLAASRYNEQFF | TGTGCCAGCAGCCAAGACACACTAGCGGCCTCCCGATACAATGAGCAGTTCTTC
TRBJ1-1 | TRBV7-8 | . | . | CASRLGAGFFRNTEAFF | TGTGCCAGCAGACTCGGTGCAGGGTTCTTCAGGAACACTGAAGCTTTCTTT
TRBJ1-3 | TRBV14 | once | TRBD1 | CASSPRTGYSSGNTIYF | TGTGCCAGCAGCCCGCGGACAGGGTATTCGTCTGGAAACACCATATATTTT
TRBJ2-3 | TRBV2 | . | . | CASREQGPSTDTQYF | TGTGCCAGCAGGGAACAGGGACCTAGCACAGATACGCAGTATTTT
TRBJ2-1 | TRBV2 | once | TRBD2 | CASSGGLAPYNEQFF | TGTGCCAGCAGTGGGGGACTAGCGCCCTACAATGAGCAGTTCTTC
TRBJ1-5 | TRBV28 | . | . | CASSLGLRGQKPGGQPQHF | TGTGCCAGCAGTTTGGGTTTGAGGGGACAAAAGCCAGGCGGCCAGCCCCAGCATTTT
TRBJ2-7 | TRBV7-2 | . | . | CASSSTGTYSYEQYF | TGTGCCAGCAGCTCCACTGGGACTTACTCCTACGAGCAGTACTTC
TRBJ2-7 | TRBV18 | . | TRBD1 | CASSRGQGLGGVEQYF | TGTGCCAGCTCACGAGGACAGGGTCTCGGGGGTGTGGAGCAGTACTTC
TRBJ2-7 | TRBV6-6 | . | TRBD1 | CASSHKGTVSSYEQYF | TGTGCCAGCAGCCACAAGGGGACAGTAAGCTCCTACGAGCAGTACTTC